These 31 T cell receptor beta chains came from one sample sequenced in a study of neoadjuvant anti-PD-1 for oral cavity cancer. Assay: immunoSEQ multiplex PCR; the TCRdb copy retains only in-frame clones and omits some. This table has 15,000 to 20,000 clones, around three quarters appearing once. The sequenced sample was PBMCs, obtained before nivolumab (anti-PD-1) treatment. The receptors originated from a person aged 35-80 years with oral cavity squamous cell carcinoma.

The CDR3 nucleotides are TGTGCCAGCAGTGTATGGGGGAGGGGGGAGACCCAGTACTTC. Protein sequence: CASSVWGRGETQYF. This sequence joins TRBV6-1 and TRBJ2-5; weak D call: TRBD2 (7 bases). Looked up from germline, CDR1 is MNHNS and CDR2 is SASEGT. CDR3 size: 14 residues. Trimming stripped 4 bases from V and 5 bases from J, with 14 bases between.

This chain links TRBV7-9 with TRBJ2-2; the D gene is possibly TRBD2 (5 bases). The CDR3 sequence is 16 residues long. V lost 5 bases and J lost 3, with 16 bases in between. CDR1 SEHNR and CDR2 FQNEAQ come from the germline V gene (reference sequence). CDR3 bases: TGTGCCAGCAGCCCCTTTGTGCGGGCGTACACCGGGGAGCTGTTTTTT. Its protein product is CASSPFVRAYTGELFF.

J is TRBJ2-3 and V is TRBV5-4; 9 bases map to TRBD2. The CDR3 length is 16 residues. J was trimmed by 0 bases and V by 5 bases; bases with no gene match: 7. Germline V gives CDR1 SGHNT, CDR2 YYREEE (reference sequence). The CDR3 nucleotides are TGTGCCAGCAGTCTCACTAGCGGGTCTAGCACAGATACGCAGTATTTT. Its translation: CASSLTSGSSTDTQYF.

V gene TRBV19 combines with J gene TRBJ2-7; 15 bases agree with TRBD2. Germline assignment: CDR1 LNHDA and CDR2 SQIVND (reference sequence). The CDR3 has 20 amino acids. The V gene end was trimmed by 2 bases and the J gene end by 5 bases; junction bases not matched to a gene: 16. The CDR3 nucleotides read TGTGCCAGTAGTATATCCGGAATGGGACTAGCGGGAGGAAGGACGGACGAGCAGTACTTC. This encodes CASSISGMGLAGGRTDEQYF.

In this sample, this clone turned up once. This chain links TRBV6-5 with TRBJ2-7; maybe TRBD1 (6 bases). In germline, CDR1 is MNHEY, CDR2 SVGAGI. Trimming stripped 6 bases from V and 6 bases from J, with 15 bases between. The length of the CDR3 is 13 residues. Here the CDR3 DNA reads TGTGCCAGCAGCTCGGACAGTTCCGGCGAGCAGTACTTC. Protein sequence: CASSSDSSGEQYF.

The chain joins TRBV29-1 to TRBJ2-1; 8 positions agree with TRBD2. The CDR3 extends over 16 amino acids. V lost 1 base, J lost 2 bases, and 7 bases stayed unmatched. Germline CDR1 is SQVTM and CDR2 is ANQGSEA. CDR3 sequence: CSVEAPQRETYNEQFF. The CDR3, as DNA: TGCAGCGTTGAAGCCCCCCAGCGGGAGACCTACAATGAGCAGTTCTTC.

This clone is a singleton in its sample. The V call is TRBV5-4, the J call TRBJ2-3; no reliable D call. Germline CDR1 is SGHNT and CDR2 is YYREEE (reference sequence). This CDR3 has 15 amino acids. The V and J ends lost 0 bases and 0 bases respectively, with 8 bases between them. The CDR3 region is CASSLDSGSTDTQYF. CDR3 DNA: TGTGCCAGCAGCTTGGACTCCGGCAGCACAGATACGCAGTATTTT.

V and J are TRBV2 and TRBJ2-7; 8 bases line up with TRBD1. Germline V gene lookup returns CDR1 SNHLY and CDR2 FYNNEI. The length of the CDR3 is 14 residues. With 9 bases clipped from V and 6 bases from J, the junction kept 13 bases outside the gene matches. The CDR3 reads CASIAHGQGGEQYF. In DNA form, the CDR3 reads TGTGCCAGTATTGCCCACGGACAGGGCGGCGAGCAGTACTTC.

The chain carries TRBV6-5 and TRBJ2-7; 7 bases agree with TRBD2. There are 15 residues in the CDR3. V lost 5 bases to trimming and J lost 0 bases; unmatched junction nucleotides: 7. Looked up from germline, CDR1 is MNHEY and CDR2 is SVGAGI. CDR3 protein: CASSNVRDYSYEQYF. The DNA of the CDR3 is TGTGCCAGCAGTAACGTCCGGGACTACTCCTACGAGCAGTACTTC.

J is TRBJ1-1 and V is TRBV10-2; 8 bases are a match to TRBD1. The J segment lost 2 bases and the V segment lost 4 bases, leaving 6 bases of the junction unmatched. The germline V gene has CDR1 WSHSY and CDR2 SAAADI. This CDR3 spans 15 amino acids. CDR3 bases: TGCGCCAGCAGTGTAACGGGACAGGCTAACACTGAAGCTTTCTTT. Protein: CASSVTGQANTEAFF.

The CDR3 DNA is TGTGCCAGCAGCCCGGGGCCTGGGGGGTACAATGAGCAGTTCTTC. Its protein product is CASSPGPGGYNEQFF. This chain connects TRBV5-6 to TRBJ2-1, with a weak D call TRBD2 (6 bases). The CDR3 is made up of 15 amino acids. The V and J ends lost 4 bases and 4 bases respectively, with 15 bases between them. The germline CDR1 and CDR2 sequences are SGHDT and YYEEEE.

The genes are TRBV11-2 and TRBJ2-2, with TRBD2 as a possible D gene (9 bases). Germline V gene lookup returns CDR1 SGHAT and CDR2 FQNNGV. V was trimmed by 5 bases and J by 4 bases, leaving 20 bases between them. This CDR3 region has 17 residues. The CDR3 nucleotides read TGTGCCAGCAGCCACCCCCTAGCGGGACAGGTCACCGGGGAGCTGTTTTTT. This gives the protein CASSHPLAGQVTGELFF.

The chain couples TRBV6-1 to TRBJ2-3; the match to TRBD2 covers 7 bases. This CDR3 has 16 residues. With 0 bases clipped from V and 3 bases from J, the junction kept 6 bases outside the gene matches. Germline CDR1 is MNHNS and CDR2 is SASEGT. The CDR3 coding sequence is TGTGCCAGCAGTGAAGCCCTGGGAGGGAGTACAGATACGCAGTATTTT. This translates into CASSEALGGSTDTQYF.

The rearrangement uses TRBV28 and TRBJ1-4; D unclear. The ends were cut back, 1 base at V and 8 bases at J, with 11 bases in the middle. The CDR3 has 14 amino acids. Germline V gene lookup returns CDR1 MDHEN and CDR2 SYDVKM. DNA of the CDR3: TGTGCCAGCAGTTTATTGGCAGGCGAAGAAAAACTGTTTTTT. Encoded protein: CASSLLAGEEKLFF. The whole variable domain, remainder taken from reference TRBV28 and TRBJ1-4, is DVKVTQSSRYLVKRTGEKVFLECVQDMDHENMFWYRQDPGLGLRLIYFSYDVKMKEKGDIPEGYSVSREKKERFSLILESASTNQTSMYLCASSLLAGEEKLFFGSGTQLSVL.

CDR3 sequence: CASSARRGTGAFETQYF. CDR3 DNA: TGTGCCAGCAGTGCCCGAAGGGGGACAGGGGCCTTTGAGACCCAGTACTTC. This chain links TRBV6-1 with TRBJ2-5; 10 bases line up with TRBD1. Trimming cost V 4 bases and J 5 bases; bases outside gene matches: 13. The CDR3 sequence is 17 residues long. CDR1 and CDR2 from the germline V gene are MNHNS and SASEGT.

V usage is TRBV29-1 and J usage is TRBJ1-2; 7 nucleotides line up with TRBD1. This CDR3 spans 13 amino acids. The germline CDR1 and CDR2 sequences are SQVTM and ANQGSEA. V lost 0 bases to trimming and J lost 4 bases; unmatched junction nucleotides: 2. CDR3: CSVEEGQFYGYTF. The CDR3 DNA sequence: TGCAGCGTTGAAGAGGGACAGTTCTATGGCTACACCTTC.

The chain combines TRBV11-1 with TRBJ2-1; D might be TRBD2 (5 bases). V shed 4 bases and J shed 7 bases, with 17 bases lying between them. The length of the CDR3 is 15 residues. Germline CDR1 and CDR2: SGHAT and FQDESV (reference sequence). The CDR3 region is CASSSAEGLKNEQFF. Written as DNA, the CDR3 is TGTGCCAGCAGCTCCGCCGAGGGCCTTAAGAATGAGCAGTTCTTC.

Written as DNA, the CDR3 is TGCGCCAGCAGCTCCTCCCTAGCGACCTACAATGAGCAGTTCTTC. This codes for CASSSSLATYNEQFF. The chain joins TRBV5-1 to TRBJ2-1, with TRBD2 as a possible D gene (6 bases). V was shortened by 3 bases and J by 2 bases, with 12 bases between the two germline ends. Per germline, CDR1 SGHRS and CDR2 YFSETQ. This CDR3 comprises 15 residues.

Concerning this clone itself: The identical CDR3 is also encoded by other nucleotide sequences in the sample. The chain recombines TRBV10-2 with TRBJ1-1, with D uncertain. The CDR3 runs 13 residues. Germline CDR1 WSHSY, CDR2 SAAADI. Trimming removed 8 bases at V and 0 bases at J, with 10 bases between. This CDR3 is CASRSGMNTEAFF. CDR3 coding DNA: TGCGCCAGCCGCTCCGGGATGAACACTGAAGCTTTCTTT.

The chain employs TRBV2 and TRBJ2-1; 10 positions agree with TRBD1. J was trimmed by 0 bases and V by 6 bases; bases with no gene match: 5. The germline CDR1 and CDR2 sequences are SNHLY and FYNNEI. The CDR3 consists of 16 residues. CDR3 protein: CASREDRGGSYNEQFF. CDR3 DNA: TGTGCCAGCAGGGAGGACAGGGGGGGCTCCTACAATGAGCAGTTCTTC. Filled out from reference TRBV2 and TRBJ2-1, the complete variable domain reads EPEVTQTPSHQVTQMGQEVILRCVPISNHLYFYWYRQILGQKVEFLVSFYNNEISEKSEIFDDQFSVERPDGSNFTLKIRSTKLEDSAMYFCASREDRGGSYNEQFFGPGTRLTVL.

The genes are TRBV5-1 and TRBJ2-3, with TRBD2 identical over 15 bases. Germline CDR1 SGHRS, CDR2 YFSETQ. V lost 4 bases, J lost 3 bases, and 15 bases stayed unmatched. The CDR3 is 20 residues long. This CDR3 reads CASSPGQRTSGRARTDTQYF. CDR3 nucleotide sequence: TGCGCCAGCAGCCCCGGACAGCGGACTAGCGGGAGGGCGAGGACAGATACGCAGTATTTT.

The chain uses TRBV5-1 and TRBJ2-7, with D hard to call. CDR1 is SGHRS, CDR2 YFSETQ, per germline. The V end lost 0 bases, the J end lost 3 bases, and 13 bases lay between the germline ends. CDR3 length: 15 residues. CDR3 nucleotides: TGCGCCAGCAGCTTGGGCTTCGGGCAGGACTACGAGCAGTACTTC. As protein: CASSLGFGQDYEQYF.

This clone came up once. The V call is TRBV6-1, the J call TRBJ1-2; tentative D call: TRBD1 (5 bases). The CDR3 is made up of 14 amino acids. The germline V gene encodes CDR1 MNHNS and CDR2 SASEGT. Trimming pared 2 bases from V and 10 bases from J, leaving 17 bases between. CDR3 residues: CASSERYRGADYTF. The CDR3 nucleotides read TGTGCCAGCAGTGAAAGGTATAGGGGAGCTGACTACACCTTC.

This chain links TRBV6-1 with TRBJ2-5, with D possibly matching TRBD2 (7 bases). Germline V gene lookup returns CDR1 MNHNS and CDR2 SASEGT. The V and J ends lost 2 bases and 5 bases respectively, with 12 bases between them. This CDR3 is 14 amino acids long. CDR3 loop: CASSERGGGETQYF. In nucleotides, the CDR3 is TGTGCCAGCAGTGAAAGGGGGGGCGGGGAGACCCAGTACTTC.

This chain uses TRBV27 with TRBJ1-5; D is ambiguous. The germline gives CDR1 MNHEY, CDR2 SMNVEV (reference sequence). The CDR3 has 14 amino acids. Trimming pared 2 bases from V and 4 bases from J, leaving 9 bases between. CDR3: CASSLGWGNQPQHF. CDR3 bases: TGTGCCAGCAGTTTAGGGTGGGGAAATCAGCCCCAGCATTTT.

The rearrangement uses TRBV29-1 and TRBJ1-2; TRBD1 matches at 10 bases. The V gene's germline CDR1 is SQVTM and CDR2 ANQGSEA. J was trimmed by 6 bases and V by 5 bases; bases with no gene match: 9. The CDR3 has 14 amino acids. Here the CDR3 DNA reads TGCAGCGTTCCAATGACAGGGGGCGCTGATGGCTACACCTTC. Its protein is CSVPMTGGADGYTF.

The rearrangement uses TRBV19 and TRBJ1-5, with D maybe TRBD1 (6 bases). V was clipped by 3 bases and J by 9 bases, with 9 bases between them. Germline loops: CDR1 LNHDA, CDR2 SQIVND (reference sequence). The CDR3 contains 12 residues. As DNA, the CDR3 is TGTGCCAGTAGTATTCAGGGGTCGCCCCAGCATTTT. As protein: CASSIQGSPQHF.

The rearrangement joins TRBV27 to TRBJ1-2, with 8 bases aligning to TRBD1. J gave up 6 bases and V 2 bases, and 2 bases lay outside the gene matches. Germline CDR1 reads MNHEY; CDR2 reads SMNVEV (reference sequence). CDR3 size: 13 residues. The CDR3 is CASSLHRGDGYTF. CDR3 bases: TGTGCCAGCAGTTTACACAGGGGGGATGGCTACACCTTC.

This clone showed up just once. This rearrangement joins TRBV2 to TRBJ2-7; TRBD2 agrees at 10 bases. Looked up from germline, CDR1 is SNHLY and CDR2 is FYNNEI. V was clipped by 6 bases and J by 6 bases; unmatched bases: 8. The CDR3 is 14 residues long. The CDR3 is CASRASGGRSEQYF. In DNA, the CDR3 is TGTGCCAGCAGAGCTAGCGGGGGCCGATCCGAGCAGTACTTC.

This clone was found a few times. V gene TRBV10-3 combines with J gene TRBJ2-7; D is perhaps TRBD1 (5 bases). Germline CDR1 is ENHRY and CDR2 is SYGVKD. CDR3 size: 13 residues. V was pared by 3 bases and J by 6 bases, with 12 bases between. The chain's CDR3 is CAISEGAPSEQYF. The CDR3 coding sequence is TGTGCCATCAGTGAAGGGGCCCCGAGCGAGCAGTACTTC.

The J gene is TRBJ2-3, the V gene TRBV30, with D perhaps TRBD2 (6 bases). From germline, CDR1 is GTSNPN and CDR2 SVGIG (reference sequence). The CDR3 extends over 15 amino acids. The V end was cut by 0 bases, the J end by 1 base, with 11 bases between. DNA of the CDR3: TGTGCCTGGAGTGTAGGAGGCGGGGGCACAGATACGCAGTATTTT. Residues: CAWSVGGGGTDTQYF. The full variable domain, its missing parts supplied by reference TRBV30 and TRBJ2-3, is SQTIHQWPATLVQPVGSPLSLECTVEGTSNPNLYWYRQAAGRGLQLLFYSVGIGQISSEVPQNLSASRPQDRQFILSSKKLLLSDSGFYLCAWSVGGGGTDTQYFGPGTRLTVL.